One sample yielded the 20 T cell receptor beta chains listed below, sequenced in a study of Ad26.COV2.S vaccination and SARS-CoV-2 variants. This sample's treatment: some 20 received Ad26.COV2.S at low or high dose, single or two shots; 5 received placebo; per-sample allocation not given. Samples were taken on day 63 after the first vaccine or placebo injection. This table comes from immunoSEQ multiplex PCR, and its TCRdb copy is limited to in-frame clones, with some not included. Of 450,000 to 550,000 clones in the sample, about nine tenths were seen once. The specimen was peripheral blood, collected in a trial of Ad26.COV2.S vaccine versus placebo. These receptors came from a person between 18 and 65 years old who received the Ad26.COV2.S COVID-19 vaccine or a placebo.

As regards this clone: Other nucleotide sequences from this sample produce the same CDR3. The CDR3 DNA reads TGCGCCAGCAGCTTGGGGGATGGCGGCTATGGCTACACCTTC. Its protein is CASSLGDGGYGYTF. The chain recombines TRBV5-1 with TRBJ1-2; no reliable D call. Germline loops: CDR1 SGHRS, CDR2 YFSETQ. This CDR3 spans 14 amino acids. V lost 0 bases and J 4 bases, leaving 10 bases between the germline ends.

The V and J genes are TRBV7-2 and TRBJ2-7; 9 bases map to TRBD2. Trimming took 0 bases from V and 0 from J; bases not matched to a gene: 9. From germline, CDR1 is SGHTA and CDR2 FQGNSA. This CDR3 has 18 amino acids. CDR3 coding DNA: TGTGCCAGCAGCTTAGCCACGAGGGGCGGGGGGGCCTCCTACGAGCAGTACTTC. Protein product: CASSLATRGGGASYEQYF.

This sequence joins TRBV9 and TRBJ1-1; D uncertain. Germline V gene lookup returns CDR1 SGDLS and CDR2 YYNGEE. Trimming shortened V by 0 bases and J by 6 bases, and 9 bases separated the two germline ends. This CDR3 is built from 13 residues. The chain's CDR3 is CASSVDSHSEAFF. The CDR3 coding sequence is TGTGCCAGCAGCGTAGACAGTCACTCTGAAGCTTTCTTT.

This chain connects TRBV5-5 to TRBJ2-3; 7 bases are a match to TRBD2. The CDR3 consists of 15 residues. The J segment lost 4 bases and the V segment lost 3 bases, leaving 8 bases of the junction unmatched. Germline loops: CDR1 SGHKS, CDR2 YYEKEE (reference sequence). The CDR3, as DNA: TGTGCCAGCAGCTCACTTAGCGGGTTATCAGATACGCAGTATTTT. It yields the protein CASSSLSGLSDTQYF.

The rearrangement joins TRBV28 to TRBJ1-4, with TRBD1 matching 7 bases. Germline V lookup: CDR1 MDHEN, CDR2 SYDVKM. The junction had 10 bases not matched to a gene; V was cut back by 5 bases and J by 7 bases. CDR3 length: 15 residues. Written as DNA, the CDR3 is TGTGCCAGCAGTCCGCCCCCGACAGGGACTGAAAAACTGTTTTTT. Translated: CASSPPPTGTEKLFF. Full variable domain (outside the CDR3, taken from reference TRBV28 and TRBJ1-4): DVKVTQSSRYLVKRTGEKVFLECVQDMDHENMFWYRQDPGLGLRLIYFSYDVKMKEKGDIPEGYSVSREKKERFSLILESASTNQTSMYLCASSPPPTGTEKLFFGSGTQLSVL.

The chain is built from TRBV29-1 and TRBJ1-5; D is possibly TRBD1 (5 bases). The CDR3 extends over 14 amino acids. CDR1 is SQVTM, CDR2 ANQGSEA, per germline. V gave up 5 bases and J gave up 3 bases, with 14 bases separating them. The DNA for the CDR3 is TGCAGCGTTAGTGGACCCGGGACCAATCAGCCCCAGCATTTT. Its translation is CSVSGPGTNQPQHF.

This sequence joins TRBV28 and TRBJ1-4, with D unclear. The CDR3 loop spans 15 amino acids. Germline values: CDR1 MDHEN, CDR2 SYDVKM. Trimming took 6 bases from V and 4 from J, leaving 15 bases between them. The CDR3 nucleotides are TGTGCCAGCAGATCGTCCCGGCGGGGTAATGAAAAACTGTTTTTT. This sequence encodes CASRSSRRGNEKLFF.

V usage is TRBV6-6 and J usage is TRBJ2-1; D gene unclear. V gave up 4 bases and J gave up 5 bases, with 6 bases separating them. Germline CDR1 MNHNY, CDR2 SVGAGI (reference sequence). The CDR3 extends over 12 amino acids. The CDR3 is CASSSPNNEQFF. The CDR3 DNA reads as TGTGCCAGCAGTTCCCCCAACAATGAGCAGTTCTTC.

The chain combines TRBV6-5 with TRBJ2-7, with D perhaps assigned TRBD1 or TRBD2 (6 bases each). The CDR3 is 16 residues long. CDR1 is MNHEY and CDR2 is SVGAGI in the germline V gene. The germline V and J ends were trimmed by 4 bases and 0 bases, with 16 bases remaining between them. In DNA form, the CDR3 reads TGTGCCAGCAGTTCCATAGGGGGGTCCCGCTCCTACGAGCAGTACTTC. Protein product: CASSSIGGSRSYEQYF.

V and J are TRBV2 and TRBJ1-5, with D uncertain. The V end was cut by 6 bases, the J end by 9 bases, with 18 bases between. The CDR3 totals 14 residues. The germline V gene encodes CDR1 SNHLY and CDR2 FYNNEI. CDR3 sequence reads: CASSDPDGFGPQHF. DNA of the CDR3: TGTGCCAGCAGCGACCCGGACGGTTTTGGGCCCCAGCATTTT.

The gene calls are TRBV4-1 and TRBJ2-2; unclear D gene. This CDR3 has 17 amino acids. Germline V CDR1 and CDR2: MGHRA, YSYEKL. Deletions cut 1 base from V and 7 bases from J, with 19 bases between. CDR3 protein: CASSQVDLGFQSGELFF. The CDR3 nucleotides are TGCGCCAGCAGCCAAGTGGATCTGGGTTTTCAAAGCGGGGAGCTGTTTTTT.

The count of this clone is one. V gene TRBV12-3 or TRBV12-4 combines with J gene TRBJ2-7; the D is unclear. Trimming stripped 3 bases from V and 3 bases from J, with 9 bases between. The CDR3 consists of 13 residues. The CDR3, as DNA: TGTGCCAGCAGTTTTGGCCAGAACTACGAGCAGTACTTC. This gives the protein CASSFGQNYEQYF.

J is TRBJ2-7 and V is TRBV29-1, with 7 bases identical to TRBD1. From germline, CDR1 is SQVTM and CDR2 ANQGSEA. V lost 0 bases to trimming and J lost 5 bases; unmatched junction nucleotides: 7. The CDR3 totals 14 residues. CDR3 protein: CSVEEGQERHEQYF. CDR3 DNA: TGCAGCGTTGAAGAAGGACAGGAACGCCACGAGCAGTACTTC.

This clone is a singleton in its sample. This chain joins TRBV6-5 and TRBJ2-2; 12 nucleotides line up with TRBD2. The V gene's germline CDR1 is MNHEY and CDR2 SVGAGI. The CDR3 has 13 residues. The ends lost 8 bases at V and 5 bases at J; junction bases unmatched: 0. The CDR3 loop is CASGTSGTGELFF. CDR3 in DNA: TGTGCCAGCGGGACTAGCGGGACCGGGGAGCTGTTTTTT.

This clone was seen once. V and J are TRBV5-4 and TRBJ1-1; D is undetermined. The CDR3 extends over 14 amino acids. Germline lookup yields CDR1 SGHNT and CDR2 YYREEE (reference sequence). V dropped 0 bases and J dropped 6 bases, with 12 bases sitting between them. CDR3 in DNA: TGTGCCAGCAGCTTGGGGTCAGGTACCGCTGAAGCTTTCTTT. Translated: CASSLGSGTAEAFF.

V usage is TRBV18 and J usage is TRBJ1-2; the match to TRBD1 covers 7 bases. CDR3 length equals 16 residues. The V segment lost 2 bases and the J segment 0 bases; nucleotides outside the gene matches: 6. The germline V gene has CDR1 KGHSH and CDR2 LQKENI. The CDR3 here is CASSPGTELANYGYTF. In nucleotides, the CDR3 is TGTGCCAGCTCACCAGGGACAGAGCTAGCTAACTATGGCTACACCTTC.

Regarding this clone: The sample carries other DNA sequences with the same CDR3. CDR3 region: CATSRVGNTEAFF. In DNA form, the CDR3 reads TGTGCCACCAGCAGAGTAGGAAACACTGAAGCTTTCTTT. The V gene is TRBV15, the J gene TRBJ1-1; no clear D. Germline values: CDR1 LNHNV, CDR2 YYDKDF (reference sequence). The CDR3 has 13 residues. The germline V and J ends were trimmed by 1 base and 2 bases, with 5 bases remaining between them.

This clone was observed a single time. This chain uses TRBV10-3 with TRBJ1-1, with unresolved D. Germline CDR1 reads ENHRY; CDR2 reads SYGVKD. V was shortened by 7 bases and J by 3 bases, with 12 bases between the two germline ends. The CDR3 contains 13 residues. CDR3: CAIKKSEDTEAFF. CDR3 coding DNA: TGTGCCATCAAAAAATCTGAGGACACTGAAGCTTTCTTT.

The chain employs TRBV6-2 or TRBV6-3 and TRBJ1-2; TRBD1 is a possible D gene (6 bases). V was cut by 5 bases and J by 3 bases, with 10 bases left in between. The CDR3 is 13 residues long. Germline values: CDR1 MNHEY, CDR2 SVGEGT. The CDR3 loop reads CASSDRNYYGYTF. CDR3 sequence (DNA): TGTGCCAGCAGTGACAGGAATTACTATGGCTACACCTTC.

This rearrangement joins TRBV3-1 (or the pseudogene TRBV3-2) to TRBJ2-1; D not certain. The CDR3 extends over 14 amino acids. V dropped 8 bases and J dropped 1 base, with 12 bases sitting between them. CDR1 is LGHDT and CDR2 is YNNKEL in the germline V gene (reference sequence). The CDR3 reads CASAGRRSYNEQFF. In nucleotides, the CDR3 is TGTGCCAGCGCAGGTCGTCGATCCTACAATGAGCAGTTCTTC.